This is a list of T cell receptor beta chains from one sample in a study of T-cell reconstitution after alpha-beta-depleted transplantation in children. Using its own MiXCR run on the PCR reads, TCRdb lists one record per CDR3 protein. The sample records approximately 88,000 distinct CDR3 sequences, 9% to 15% being singletons. This sample comprised PBMCs from the stem cell graft donor, obtained from the stem cell graft. Receptors were obtained from a human donor who donated a stem cell graft to a child with inherited bone marrow failure. Each CDR3 is given with its conserved first and last residue.

v_gene,CDR3aa
TRBV6-5,CAVRGRAYEQYF
TRBV27,CASSKSSYEQYF
TRBV28,CASSFSRESLEQYF
TRBV27,CASSSRLPRTDTQYF
TRBV5-1,CASSFAGTAQETQYF
TRBV6-5,CASSSGQGRKETQYF
TRBV15,CATSRENQTDSSGANFLTF
TRBV30,CAWSVTPEAFF
TRBV5-5,CASSLGGFEAFF
TRBV7-2,CASRSGARLLDTQYF
TRBV11-2,CASSLETSNYNEQFF
TRBV12-3/TRBV12-4,CASSLGQGIEETQYF
TRBV9,CASSVEGRRGTEAFF
TRBV12-3/TRBV12-4,CASSPALGVYEQYF
TRBV20-1,CSARGQPHHSPLHF
TRBV5-1,CASSSVTRYNEQFF
TRBV9,CASSSSDRGNGYTF
TRBV27,CASSLSGGGWDEQFF
TRBV7-2,CASSGQAAETQYF
TRBV28,CASSLDLYTEAFF
TRBV20-1,CSARDRLAGGQETQYF
TRBV7-9,CASSLGQGPHSPLHF
TRBV29-1,CSVVPGPRGDTQYF
TRBV11-2,CASSKGTDPSYEQYF
TRBV4-2,CASSQDTRYEQYF
TRBV5-1,CASSDSGYTDYGYTF
TRBV7-2,CASSLESVRVYEQYF
TRBV2,CASSEGAAPYSGELFF
TRBV5-1,CASSLSGDTYNEQFF
TRBV30,CAWSPTGSYEQYF
TRBV28,CASSYTGLVETQYF
TRBV4-1,CASSHHPGTSGRSSYEQYF
TRBV20-1,CSGMDRGRSYEQYF
TRBV10-2,CASILAGGDEQFF
TRBV7-2,CASSSLGSTKSEEQFF
TRBV4-1,CASRGGGTEAFF
TRBV29-1,CSAIAGLSYNEQFF
TRBV5-1,CASSEGTAAYYGYTF
TRBV15,CATSGQGAYYGYTF
TRBV7-3,CASSLLGTSTDTQYF
TRBV3-1,CASSQETGDDTGELFF
TRBV29-1,CSVEGQGPSQYF
TRBV5-1,CASSLGRDHTEAFF
TRBV29-1,CSVEFIEGPGEETQYF
TRBV5-1,CASSPSPGQDRAPEAFF
TRBV6-2/TRBV6-3,CASTGTTRFEQYF
TRBV12-3/TRBV12-4,CASSLYSEQYF
TRBV5-5,CASSFTGGPDTQYF